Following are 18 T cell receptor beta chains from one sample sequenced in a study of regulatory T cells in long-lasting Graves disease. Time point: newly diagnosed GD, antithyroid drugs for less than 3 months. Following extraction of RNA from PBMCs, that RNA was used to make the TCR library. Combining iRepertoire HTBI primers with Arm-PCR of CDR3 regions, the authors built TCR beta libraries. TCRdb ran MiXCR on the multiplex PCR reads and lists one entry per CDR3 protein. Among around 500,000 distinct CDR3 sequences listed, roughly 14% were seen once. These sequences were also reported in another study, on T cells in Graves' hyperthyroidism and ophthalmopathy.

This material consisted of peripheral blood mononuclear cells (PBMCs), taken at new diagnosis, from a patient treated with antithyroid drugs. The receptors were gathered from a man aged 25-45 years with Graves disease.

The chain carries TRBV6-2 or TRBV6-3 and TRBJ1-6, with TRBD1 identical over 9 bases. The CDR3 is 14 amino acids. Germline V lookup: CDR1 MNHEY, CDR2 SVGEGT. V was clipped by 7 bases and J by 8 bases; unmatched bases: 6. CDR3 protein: CASTVDRGDSPLHF. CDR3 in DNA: TGTGCCAGCACGGTAGACAGGGGGGATTCACCCCTCCACTTT.

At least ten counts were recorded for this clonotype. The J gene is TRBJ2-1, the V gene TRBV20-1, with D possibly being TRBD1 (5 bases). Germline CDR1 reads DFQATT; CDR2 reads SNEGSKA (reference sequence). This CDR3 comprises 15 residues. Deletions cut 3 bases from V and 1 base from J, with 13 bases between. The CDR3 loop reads CSARVTAGSYNEQFF. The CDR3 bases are TGCAGTGCTAGGGTGACAGCCGGATCCTACAATGAGCAGTTCTTC.

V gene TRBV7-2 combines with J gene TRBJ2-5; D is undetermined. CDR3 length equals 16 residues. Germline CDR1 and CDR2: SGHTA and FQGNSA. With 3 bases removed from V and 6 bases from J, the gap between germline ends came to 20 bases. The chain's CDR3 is CASSFRTETRGKTQYF. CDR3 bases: TGTGCCAGCAGCTTTAGGACCGAGACCAGAGGAAAGACCCAGTACTTC.

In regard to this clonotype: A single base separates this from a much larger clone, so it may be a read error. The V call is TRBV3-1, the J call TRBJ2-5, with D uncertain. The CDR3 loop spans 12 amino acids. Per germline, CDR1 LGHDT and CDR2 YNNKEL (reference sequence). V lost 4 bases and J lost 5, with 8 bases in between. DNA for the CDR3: TGTGCCAGCAGCCGAGCCACGGAGACCCAGTACTTC. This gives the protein CASSRATETQYF.

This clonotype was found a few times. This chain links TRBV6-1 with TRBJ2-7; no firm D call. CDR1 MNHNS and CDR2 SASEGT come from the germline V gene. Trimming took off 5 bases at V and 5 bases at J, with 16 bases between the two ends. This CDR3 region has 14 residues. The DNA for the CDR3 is TGTGCCAGCAGTAGGTCGCCCCGAGTGGACGAGCAGTACTTC. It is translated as CASSRSPRVDEQYF.

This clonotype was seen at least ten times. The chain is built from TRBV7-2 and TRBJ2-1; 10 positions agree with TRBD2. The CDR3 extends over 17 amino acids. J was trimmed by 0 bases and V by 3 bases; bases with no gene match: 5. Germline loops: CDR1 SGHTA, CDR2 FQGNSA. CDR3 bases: TGTGCCAGCAGCTTTCGACTAGCGGGTTACTCCTACAATGAGCAGTTCTTC. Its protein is CASSFRLAGYSYNEQFF.

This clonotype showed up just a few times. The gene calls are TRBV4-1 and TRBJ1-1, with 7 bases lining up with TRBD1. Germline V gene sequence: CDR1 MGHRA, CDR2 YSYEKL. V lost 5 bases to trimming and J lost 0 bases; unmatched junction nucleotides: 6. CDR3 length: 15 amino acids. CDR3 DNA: TGCGCCAGCAGCATACAGGGGCGGATGAACACTGAAGCTTTCTTT. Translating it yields CASSIQGRMNTEAFF.

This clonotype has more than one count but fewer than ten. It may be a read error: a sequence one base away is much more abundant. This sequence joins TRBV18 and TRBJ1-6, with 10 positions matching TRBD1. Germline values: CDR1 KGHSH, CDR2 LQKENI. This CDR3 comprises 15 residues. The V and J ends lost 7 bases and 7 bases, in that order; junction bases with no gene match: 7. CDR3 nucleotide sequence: TGTGCCAGCTTCCCCGGGACAGGGGACAATTCACCCCTCCACTTT. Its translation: CASFPGTGDNSPLHF. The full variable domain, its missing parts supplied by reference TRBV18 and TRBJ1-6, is NAGVMQNPRHLVRRRGQEARLRCSPMKGHSHVYWYRQLPEEGLKFMVYLQKENIIDESGMPKERFSAEFPKEGPSILRIQQVVRGDSAAYFCASFPGTGDNSPLHFGNGTRLTVT.

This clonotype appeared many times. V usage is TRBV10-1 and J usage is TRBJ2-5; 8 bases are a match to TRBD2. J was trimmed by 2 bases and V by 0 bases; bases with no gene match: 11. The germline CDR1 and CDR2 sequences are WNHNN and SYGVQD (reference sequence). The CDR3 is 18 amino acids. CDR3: CASSESKHSGTFQETQYF. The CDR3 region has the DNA TGCGCCAGCAGTGAGTCGAAACATAGCGGGACCTTTCAAGAGACCCAGTACTTC.

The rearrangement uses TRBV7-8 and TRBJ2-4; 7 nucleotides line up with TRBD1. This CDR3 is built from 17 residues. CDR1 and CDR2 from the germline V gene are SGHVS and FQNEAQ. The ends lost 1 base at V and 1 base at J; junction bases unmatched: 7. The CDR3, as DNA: TGTGCCAGCAGCTTAGGCAGGGGGATCTCGGCCAAAAACATTCAGTACTTC. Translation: CASSLGRGISAKNIQYF.

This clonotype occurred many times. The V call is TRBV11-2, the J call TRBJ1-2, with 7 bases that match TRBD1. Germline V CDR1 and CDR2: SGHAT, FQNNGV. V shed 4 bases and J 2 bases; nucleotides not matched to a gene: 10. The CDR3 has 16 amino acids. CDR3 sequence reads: CASSSLPGTANYGYTF. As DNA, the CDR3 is TGTGCCAGCAGCTCTCTCCCCGGGACAGCAAACTATGGCTACACCTTC.

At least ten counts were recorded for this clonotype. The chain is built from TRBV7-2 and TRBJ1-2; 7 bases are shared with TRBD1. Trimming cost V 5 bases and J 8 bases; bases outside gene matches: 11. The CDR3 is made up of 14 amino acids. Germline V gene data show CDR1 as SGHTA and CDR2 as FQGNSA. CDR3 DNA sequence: TGTGCCAGCAGCCCAACCGGGACAGTTTACGGCTACACCTTC. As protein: CASSPTGTVYGYTF.

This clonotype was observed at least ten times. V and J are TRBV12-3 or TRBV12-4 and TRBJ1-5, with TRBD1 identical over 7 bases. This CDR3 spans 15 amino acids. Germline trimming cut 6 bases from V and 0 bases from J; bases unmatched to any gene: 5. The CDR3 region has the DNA TGTGCCAGCAGCCCTGGGGACAGTAGCAATCAGCCCCAGCATTTT. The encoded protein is CASSPGDSSNQPQHF.

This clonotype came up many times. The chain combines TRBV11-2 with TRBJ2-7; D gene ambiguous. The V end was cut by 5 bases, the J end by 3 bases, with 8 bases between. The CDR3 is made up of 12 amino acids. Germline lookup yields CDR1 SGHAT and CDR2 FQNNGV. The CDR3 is CASSPVNYEQYF. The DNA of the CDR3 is TGTGCCAGCAGCCCGGTCAACTACGAGCAGTACTTC.

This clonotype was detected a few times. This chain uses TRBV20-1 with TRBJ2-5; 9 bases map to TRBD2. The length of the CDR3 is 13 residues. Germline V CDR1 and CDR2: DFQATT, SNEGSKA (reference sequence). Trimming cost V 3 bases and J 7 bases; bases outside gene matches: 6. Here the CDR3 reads CSASVSGSATQYF. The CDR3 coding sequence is TGCAGTGCTAGTGTTAGCGGGAGTGCGACCCAGTACTTC.

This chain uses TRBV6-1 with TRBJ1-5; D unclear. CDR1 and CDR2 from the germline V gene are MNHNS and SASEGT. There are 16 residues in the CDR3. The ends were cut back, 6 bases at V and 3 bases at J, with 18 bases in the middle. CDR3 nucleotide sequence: TGTGCCAGCAGAGCCCTGAACCAAGGACTCAATCAGCCCCAGCATTTT. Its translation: CASRALNQGLNQPQHF.

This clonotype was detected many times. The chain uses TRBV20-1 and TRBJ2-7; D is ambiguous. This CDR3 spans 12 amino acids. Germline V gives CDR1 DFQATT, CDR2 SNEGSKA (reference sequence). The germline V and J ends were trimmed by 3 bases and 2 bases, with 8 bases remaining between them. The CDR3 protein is CSARKVPYEQYF. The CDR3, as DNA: TGCAGTGCTAGGAAGGTTCCCTACGAGCAGTACTTC.

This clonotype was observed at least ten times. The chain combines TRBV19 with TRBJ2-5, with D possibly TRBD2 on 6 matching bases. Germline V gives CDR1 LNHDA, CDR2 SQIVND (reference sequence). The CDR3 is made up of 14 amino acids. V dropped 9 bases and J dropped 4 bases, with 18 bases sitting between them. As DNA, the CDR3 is TGTGCCAGCTCCTACGGGGGAAAGGGAGAGACCCAGTACTTC. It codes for CASSYGGKGETQYF.